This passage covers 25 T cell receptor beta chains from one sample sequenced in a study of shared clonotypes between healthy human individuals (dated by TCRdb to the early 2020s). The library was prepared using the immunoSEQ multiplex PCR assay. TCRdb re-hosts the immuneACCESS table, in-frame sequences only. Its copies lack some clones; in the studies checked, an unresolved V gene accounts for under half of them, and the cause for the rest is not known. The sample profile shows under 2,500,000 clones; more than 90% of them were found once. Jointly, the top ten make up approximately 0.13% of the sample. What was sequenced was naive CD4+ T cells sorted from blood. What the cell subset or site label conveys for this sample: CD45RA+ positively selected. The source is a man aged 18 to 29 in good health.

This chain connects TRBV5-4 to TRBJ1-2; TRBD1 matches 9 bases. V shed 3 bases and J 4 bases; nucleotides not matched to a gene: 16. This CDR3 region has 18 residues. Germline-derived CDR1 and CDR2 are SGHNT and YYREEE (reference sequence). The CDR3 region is CASSSTGTGTSSFYGYTF. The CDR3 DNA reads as TGTGCCAGCAGCTCGACCGGGACAGGGACTTCTTCTTTCTATGGCTACACCTTC.

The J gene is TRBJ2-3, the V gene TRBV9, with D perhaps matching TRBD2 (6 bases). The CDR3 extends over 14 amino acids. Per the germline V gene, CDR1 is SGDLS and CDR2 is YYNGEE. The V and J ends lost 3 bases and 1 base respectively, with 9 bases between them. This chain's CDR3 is CASSAGEGTDTQYF. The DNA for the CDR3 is TGTGCCAGCAGCGCCGGGGAGGGCACAGATACGCAGTATTTT. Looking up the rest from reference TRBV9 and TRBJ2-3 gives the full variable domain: DSGVTQTPKHLITATGQRVTLRCSPRSGDLSVYWYQQSLDQGLQFLIQYYNGEERAKGNILERFSAQQFPDLHSELNLSSLELGDSALYFCASSAGEGTDTQYFGPGTRLTVL.

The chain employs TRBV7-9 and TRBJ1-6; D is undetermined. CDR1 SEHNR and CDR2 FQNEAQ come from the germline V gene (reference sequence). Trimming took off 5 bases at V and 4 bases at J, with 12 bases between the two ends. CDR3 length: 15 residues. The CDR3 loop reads CASSRRVDYNSPLHF. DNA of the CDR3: TGTGCCAGCAGCCGAAGGGTCGATTATAATTCACCCCTCCACTTT.

Here the CDR3 DNA reads TGCGCCAGCAGCCAAGATCCAGGCGGGGGACAGAACACTGAAGCTTTCTTT. It codes for CASSQDPGGGQNTEAFF. This chain uses TRBV4-3 with TRBJ1-1, with D possibly TRBD1 on 6 matching bases. Trimming took 0 bases from V and 1 from J, leaving 15 bases between them. From germline, CDR1 is LGHNA and CDR2 YSLEER. The CDR3 consists of 17 residues.

The CDR3 spells CASSFLPWGEQYF. Here the CDR3 DNA reads TGTGCCAGCAGCTTCCTACCCTGGGGCGAGCAGTACTTC. This rearrangement joins TRBV7-6 to TRBJ2-7; D uncertain. Trimming removed 3 bases at V and 6 bases at J, with 12 bases between. The CDR3 is 13 residues long. Germline CDR1 is SGHVS and CDR2 is FNYEAQ.

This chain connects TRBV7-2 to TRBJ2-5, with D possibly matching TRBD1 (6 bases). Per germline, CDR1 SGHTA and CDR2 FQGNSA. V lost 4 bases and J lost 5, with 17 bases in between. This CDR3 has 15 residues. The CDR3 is CASSWALQGRETQYF. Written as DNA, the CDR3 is TGTGCCAGCAGCTGGGCCCTACAGGGAAGGGAGACCCAGTACTTC.

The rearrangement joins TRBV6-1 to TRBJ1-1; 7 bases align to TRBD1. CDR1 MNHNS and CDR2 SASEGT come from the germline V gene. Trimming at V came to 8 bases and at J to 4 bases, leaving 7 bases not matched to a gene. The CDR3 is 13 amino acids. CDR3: CASREGAGTEAFF. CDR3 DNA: TGTGCCAGCCGCGAGGGGGCGGGCACTGAAGCTTTCTTT.

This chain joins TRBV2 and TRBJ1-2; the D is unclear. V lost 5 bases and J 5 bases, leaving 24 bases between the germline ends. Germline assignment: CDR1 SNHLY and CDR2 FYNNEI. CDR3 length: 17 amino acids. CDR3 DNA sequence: TGTGCCAGCAGTCAGGAAGCCTTCCCCGGTGACCATTATGGCTACACCTTC. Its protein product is CASSQEAFPGDHYGYTF.

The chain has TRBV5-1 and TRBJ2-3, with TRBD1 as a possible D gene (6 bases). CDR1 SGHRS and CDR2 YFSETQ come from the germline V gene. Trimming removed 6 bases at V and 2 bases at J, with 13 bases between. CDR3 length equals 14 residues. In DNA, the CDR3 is TGCGCCAGCACCGAAGGGGGTTCCACAGATACGCAGTATTTT. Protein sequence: CASTEGGSTDTQYF.

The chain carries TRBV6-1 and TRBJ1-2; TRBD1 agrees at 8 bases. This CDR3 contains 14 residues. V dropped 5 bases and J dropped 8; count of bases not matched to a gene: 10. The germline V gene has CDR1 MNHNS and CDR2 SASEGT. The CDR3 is CASSTNQGALGYTF. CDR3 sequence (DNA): TGTGCCAGCAGTACAAACCAGGGGGCTTTGGGCTACACCTTC.

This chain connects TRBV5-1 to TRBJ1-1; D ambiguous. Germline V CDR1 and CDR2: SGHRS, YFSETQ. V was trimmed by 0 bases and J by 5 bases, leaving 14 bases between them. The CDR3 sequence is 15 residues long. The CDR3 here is CASSLGTTGATEAFF. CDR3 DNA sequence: TGCGCCAGCAGCTTGGGAACTACGGGTGCGACTGAAGCTTTCTTT.

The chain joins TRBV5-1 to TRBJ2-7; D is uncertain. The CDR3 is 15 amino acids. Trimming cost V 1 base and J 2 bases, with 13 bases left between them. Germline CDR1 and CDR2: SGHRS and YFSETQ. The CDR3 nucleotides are TGCGCCAGCAGCTTGAAGTTCGGCGGTACCTACGAGCAGTACTTC. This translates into CASSLKFGGTYEQYF. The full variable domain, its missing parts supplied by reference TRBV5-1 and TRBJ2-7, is KAGVTQTPRYLIKTRGQQVTLSCSPISGHRSVSWYQQTPGQGLQFLFEYFSETQRNKGNFPGRFSGRQFSNSRSEMNVSTLELGDSALYLCASSLKFGGTYEQYFGPGTRLTVT.

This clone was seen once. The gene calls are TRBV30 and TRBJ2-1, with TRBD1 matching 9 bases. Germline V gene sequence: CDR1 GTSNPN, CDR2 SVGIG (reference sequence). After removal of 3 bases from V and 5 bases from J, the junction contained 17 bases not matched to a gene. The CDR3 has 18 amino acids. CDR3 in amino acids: CAWRAGLLWDRVNNEQFF. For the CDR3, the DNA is TGTGCCTGGAGGGCGGGACTGCTCTGGGACAGGGTGAACAATGAGCAGTTCTTC. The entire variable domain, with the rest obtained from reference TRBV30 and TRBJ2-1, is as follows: SQTIHQWPATLVQPVGSPLSLECTVEGTSNPNLYWYRQAAGRGLQLLFYSVGIGQISSEVPQNLSASRPQDRQFILSSKKLLLSDSGFYLCAWRAGLLWDRVNNEQFFGPGTRLTVL.

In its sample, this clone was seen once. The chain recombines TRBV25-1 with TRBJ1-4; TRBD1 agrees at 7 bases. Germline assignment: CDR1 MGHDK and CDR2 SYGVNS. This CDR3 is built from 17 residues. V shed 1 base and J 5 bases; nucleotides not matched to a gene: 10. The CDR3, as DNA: TGTGCCAGCAGTGAATCTTCACCGGGCAGGGGGAATGAAAAACTGTTTTTT. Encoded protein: CASSESSPGRGNEKLFF.

The CDR3 coding sequence is TGTGCCAGCAGCTTAGTGGCAGGTCTTATCACCGGGGAGCTGTTTTTT. It yields the protein CASSLVAGLITGELFF. The J gene is TRBJ2-2, the V gene TRBV11-3; D gene ambiguous. The length of the CDR3 is 16 residues. CDR1 and CDR2 from the germline V gene are SGHNT and YENEEA. Trimming took 1 base from V and 4 from J, leaving 13 bases between them.

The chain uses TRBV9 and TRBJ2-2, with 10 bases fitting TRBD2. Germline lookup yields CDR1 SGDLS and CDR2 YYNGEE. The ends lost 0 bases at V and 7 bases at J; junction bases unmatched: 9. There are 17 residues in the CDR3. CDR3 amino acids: CASSVASGRAVVGELFF. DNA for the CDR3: TGTGCCAGCAGCGTAGCCAGCGGGAGGGCCGTTGTCGGGGAGCTGTTTTTT.

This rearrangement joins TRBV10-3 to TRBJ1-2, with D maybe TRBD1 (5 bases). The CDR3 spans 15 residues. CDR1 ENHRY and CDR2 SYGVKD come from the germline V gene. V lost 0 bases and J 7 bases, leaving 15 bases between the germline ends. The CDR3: CAISESTGGWRGYTF. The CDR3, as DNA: TGTGCCATCAGTGAGTCGACCGGGGGATGGCGTGGCTACACCTTC.

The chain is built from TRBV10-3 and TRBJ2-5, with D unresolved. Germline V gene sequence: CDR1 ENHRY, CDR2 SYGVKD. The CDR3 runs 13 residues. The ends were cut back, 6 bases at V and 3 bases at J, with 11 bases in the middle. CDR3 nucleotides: TGTGCCATCAGCCTTGGACCAGAAGAGACCCAGTACTTC. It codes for CAISLGPEETQYF.

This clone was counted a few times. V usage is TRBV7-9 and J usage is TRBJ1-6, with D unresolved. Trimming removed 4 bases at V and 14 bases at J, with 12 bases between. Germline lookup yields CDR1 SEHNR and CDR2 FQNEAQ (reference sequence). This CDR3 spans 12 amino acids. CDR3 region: CASSSLNEALHF. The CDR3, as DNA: TGTGCCAGCAGCTCCCTGAACGAAGCCCTCCACTTT.

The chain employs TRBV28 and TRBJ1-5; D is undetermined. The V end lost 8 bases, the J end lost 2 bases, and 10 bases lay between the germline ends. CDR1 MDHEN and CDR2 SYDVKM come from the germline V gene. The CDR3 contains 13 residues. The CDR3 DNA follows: TGTGCCAGCGTGCCGGGAGGCAATCAGCCCCAGCATTTT. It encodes CASVPGGNQPQHF.

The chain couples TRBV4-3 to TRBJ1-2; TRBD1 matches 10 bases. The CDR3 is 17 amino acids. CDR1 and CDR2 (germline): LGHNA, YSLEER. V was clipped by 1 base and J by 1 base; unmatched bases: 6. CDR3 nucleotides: TGCGCCAGCAGCCAAGCCGCCGGGACAGGGGTTAACTATGGCTACACCTTC. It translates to CASSQAAGTGVNYGYTF.

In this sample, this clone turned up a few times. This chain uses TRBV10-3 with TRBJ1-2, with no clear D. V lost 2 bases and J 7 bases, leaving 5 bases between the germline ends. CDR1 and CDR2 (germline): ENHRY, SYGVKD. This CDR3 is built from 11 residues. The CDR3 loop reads CAISEDGGYTF. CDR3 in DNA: TGTGCCATCAGTGAGGACGGTGGCTACACCTTC.

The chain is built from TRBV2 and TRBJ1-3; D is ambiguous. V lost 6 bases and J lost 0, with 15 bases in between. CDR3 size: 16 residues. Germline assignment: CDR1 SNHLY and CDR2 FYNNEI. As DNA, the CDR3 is TGTGCCAGCAGCTACGGCCAAGTGGGCTCTGGAAACACCATATATTTT. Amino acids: CASSYGQVGSGNTIYF.

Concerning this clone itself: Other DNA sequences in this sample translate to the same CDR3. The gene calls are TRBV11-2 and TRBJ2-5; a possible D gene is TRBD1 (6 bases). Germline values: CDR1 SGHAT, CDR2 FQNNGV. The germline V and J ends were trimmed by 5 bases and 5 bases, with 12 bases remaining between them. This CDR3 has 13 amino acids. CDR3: CASSQGLQETQYF. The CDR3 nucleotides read TGTGCCAGCAGCCAGGGGCTCCAGGAGACCCAGTACTTC.

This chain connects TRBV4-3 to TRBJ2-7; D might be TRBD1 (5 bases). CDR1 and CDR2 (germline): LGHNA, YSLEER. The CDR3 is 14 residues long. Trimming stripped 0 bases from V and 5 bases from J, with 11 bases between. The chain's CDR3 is CASSQDAGPNEQYF. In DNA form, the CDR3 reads TGCGCCAGCAGCCAAGATGCAGGGCCGAACGAGCAGTACTTC.